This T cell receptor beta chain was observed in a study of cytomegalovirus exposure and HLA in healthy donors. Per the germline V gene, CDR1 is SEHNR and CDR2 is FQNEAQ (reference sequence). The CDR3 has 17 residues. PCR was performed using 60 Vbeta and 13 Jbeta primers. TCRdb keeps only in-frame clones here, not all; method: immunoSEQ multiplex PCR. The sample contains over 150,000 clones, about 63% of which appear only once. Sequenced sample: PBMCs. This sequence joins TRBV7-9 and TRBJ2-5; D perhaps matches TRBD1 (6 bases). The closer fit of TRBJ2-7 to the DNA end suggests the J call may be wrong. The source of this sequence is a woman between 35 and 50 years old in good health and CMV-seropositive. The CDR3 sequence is CASSLAPRQGRTYEQYF. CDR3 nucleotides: TGTGCCAGCAGCTTAGCTCCCCGTCAGGGGCGCACCTACGAGCAGTACTTC.